Given below is one T cell receptor (beta chain) in context. CDR3 length: 13 amino acids. Germline CDR1 MNHNY, CDR2 SVGAGI (reference sequence). Trimming took 8 bases from V and 5 from J, leaving 15 bases between them. Sequencing was performed with immunoSEQ multiplex PCR; in TCRdb, only in-frame clones are kept and a portion is missing. The sample lists roughly 710,000 clones; 70% to 90% were seen once. The data were obtained in a study of shared T cell receptors in the human thymus. The same sample was also studied in work on human thymus T cells. That work contributes: Thymic repertoires from unrelated individuals overlapped highly, related research reported.

This receptor was identified in a girl under three years old with a congenital heart defect. The chain joins TRBV6-6 to TRBJ2-5; perhaps TRBD1 as D (5 bases). Sequenced material: thymocytes. The CDR3 DNA is TGTGCCAGCGGCTTAGCAGGGAAGGAGACCCAGTACTTC. It is translated as CASGLAGKETQYF.